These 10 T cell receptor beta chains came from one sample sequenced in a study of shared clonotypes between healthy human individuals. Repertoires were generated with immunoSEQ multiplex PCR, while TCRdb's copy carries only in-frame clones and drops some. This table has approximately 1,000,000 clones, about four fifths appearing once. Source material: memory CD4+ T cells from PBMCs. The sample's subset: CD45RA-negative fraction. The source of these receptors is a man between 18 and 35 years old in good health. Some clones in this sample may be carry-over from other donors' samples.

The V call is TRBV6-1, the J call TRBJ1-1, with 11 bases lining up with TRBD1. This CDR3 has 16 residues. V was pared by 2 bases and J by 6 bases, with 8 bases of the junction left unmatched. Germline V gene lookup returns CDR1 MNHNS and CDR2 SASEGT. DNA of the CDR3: TGTGCCAGCAGTGAACGGACAGGGGGCCGCTTCGCTGAAGCTTTCTTT. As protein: CASSERTGGRFAEAFF.

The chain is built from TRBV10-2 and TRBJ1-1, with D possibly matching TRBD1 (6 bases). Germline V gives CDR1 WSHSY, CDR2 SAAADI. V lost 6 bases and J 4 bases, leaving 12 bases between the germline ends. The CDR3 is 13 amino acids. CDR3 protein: CASRGGSGTEAFF. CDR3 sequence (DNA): TGCGCCAGCAGAGGGGGTAGTGGCACTGAAGCTTTCTTT.

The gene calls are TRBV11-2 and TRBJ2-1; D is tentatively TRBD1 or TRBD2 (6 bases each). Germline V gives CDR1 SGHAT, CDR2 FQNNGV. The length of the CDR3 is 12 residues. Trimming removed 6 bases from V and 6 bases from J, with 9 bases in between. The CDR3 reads CASSPGANEQFF. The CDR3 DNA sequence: TGTGCCAGCAGTCCGGGGGCCAATGAGCAGTTCTTC. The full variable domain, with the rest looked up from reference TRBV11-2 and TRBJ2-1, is EAGVAQSPRYKIIEKRQSVAFWCNPISGHATLYWYQQILGQGPKLLIQFQNNGVVDDSQLPKDRFSAERLKGVDSTLKIQPAKLEDSAVYLCASSPGANEQFFGPGTRLTVL.

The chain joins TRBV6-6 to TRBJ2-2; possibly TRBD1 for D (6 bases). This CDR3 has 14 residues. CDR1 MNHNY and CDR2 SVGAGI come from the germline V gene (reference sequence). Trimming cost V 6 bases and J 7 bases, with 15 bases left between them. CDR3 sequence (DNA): TGTGCCAGCAGGCCCGAGGGGGTTTTCGGGGAGCTGTTTTTT. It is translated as CASRPEGVFGELFF.

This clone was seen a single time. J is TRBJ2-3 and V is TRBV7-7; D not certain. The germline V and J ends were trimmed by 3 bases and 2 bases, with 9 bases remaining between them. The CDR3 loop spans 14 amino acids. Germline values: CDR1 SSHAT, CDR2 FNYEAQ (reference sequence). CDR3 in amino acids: CASSLMATTDTQYF. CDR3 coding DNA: TGTGCCAGCAGCTTGATGGCTACCACAGATACGCAGTATTTT.

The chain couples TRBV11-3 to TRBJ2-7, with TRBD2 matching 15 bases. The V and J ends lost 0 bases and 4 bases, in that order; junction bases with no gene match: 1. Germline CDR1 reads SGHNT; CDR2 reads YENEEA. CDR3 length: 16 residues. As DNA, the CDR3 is TGTGCCAGCAGCTTAGACGGGACTAGCGGGGGGTACGAGCAGTACTTC. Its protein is CASSLDGTSGGYEQYF.

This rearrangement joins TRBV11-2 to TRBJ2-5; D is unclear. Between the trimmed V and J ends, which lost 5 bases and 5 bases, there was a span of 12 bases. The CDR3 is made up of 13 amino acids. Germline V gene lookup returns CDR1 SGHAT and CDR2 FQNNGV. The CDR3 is CASSPHPLETQYF. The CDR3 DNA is TGTGCCAGCAGCCCCCATCCCCTGGAGACCCAGTACTTC.

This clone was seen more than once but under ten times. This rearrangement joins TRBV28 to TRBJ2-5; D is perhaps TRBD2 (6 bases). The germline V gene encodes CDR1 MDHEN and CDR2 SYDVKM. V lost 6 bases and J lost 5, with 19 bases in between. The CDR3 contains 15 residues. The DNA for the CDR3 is TGTGCCAGCAGAGGCGGGGCAGGGAGTGTGGAGACCCAGTACTTC. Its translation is CASRGGAGSVETQYF.

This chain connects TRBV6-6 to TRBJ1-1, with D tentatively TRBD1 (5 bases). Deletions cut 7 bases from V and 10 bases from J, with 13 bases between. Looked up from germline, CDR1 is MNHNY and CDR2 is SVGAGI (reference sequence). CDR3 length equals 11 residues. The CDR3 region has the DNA TGTGCCAGCACCCCGGGGAGGGGAGCTTTCTTT. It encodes CASTPGRGAFF.

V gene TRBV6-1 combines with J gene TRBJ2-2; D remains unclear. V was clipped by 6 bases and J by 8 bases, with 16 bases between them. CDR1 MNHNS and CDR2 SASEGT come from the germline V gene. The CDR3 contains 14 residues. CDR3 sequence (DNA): TGTGCCAGCAGAGAGACGTACGGTAAAGGGGAGCTGTTTTTT. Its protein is CASRETYGKGELFF.